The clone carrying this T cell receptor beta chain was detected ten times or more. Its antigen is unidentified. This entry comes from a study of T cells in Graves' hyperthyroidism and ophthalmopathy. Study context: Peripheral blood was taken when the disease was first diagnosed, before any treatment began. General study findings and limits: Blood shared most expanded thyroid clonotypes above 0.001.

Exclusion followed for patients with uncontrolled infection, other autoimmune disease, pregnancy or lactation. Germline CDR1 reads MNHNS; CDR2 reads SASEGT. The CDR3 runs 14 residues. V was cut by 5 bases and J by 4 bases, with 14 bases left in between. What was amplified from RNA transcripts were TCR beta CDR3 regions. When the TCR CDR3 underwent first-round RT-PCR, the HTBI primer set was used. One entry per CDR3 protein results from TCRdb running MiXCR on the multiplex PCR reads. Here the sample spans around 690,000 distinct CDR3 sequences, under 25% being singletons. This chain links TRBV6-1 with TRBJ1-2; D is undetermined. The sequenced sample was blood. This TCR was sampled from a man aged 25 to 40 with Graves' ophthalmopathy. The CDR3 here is CASSYPDSIYGYTF. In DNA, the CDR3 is TGTGCCAGCAGTTATCCCGACTCAATCTATGGCTACACCTTC.